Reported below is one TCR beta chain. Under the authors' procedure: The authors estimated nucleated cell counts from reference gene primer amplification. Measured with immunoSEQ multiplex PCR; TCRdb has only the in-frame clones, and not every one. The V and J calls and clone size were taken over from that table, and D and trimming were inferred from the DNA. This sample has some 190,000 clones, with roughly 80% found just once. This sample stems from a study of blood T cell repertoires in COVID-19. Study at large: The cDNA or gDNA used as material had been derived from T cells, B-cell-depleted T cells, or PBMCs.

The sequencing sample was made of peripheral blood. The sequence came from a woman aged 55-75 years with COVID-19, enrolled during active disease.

The CDR3 nucleotides are TGTGCCAGCAGCTTCGGGACCGGGGAGCTGTTTTTT. It specifies CASSFGTGELFF. The gene calls are TRBV7-2 and TRBJ2-2; no clear D gene. This CDR3 spans 12 amino acids. CDR1 and CDR2 from the germline V gene are SGHTA and FQGNSA. V dropped 3 bases and J dropped 5 bases, with 4 bases sitting between them. The variable domain in full, with the rest retrieved from reference TRBV7-2 and TRBJ2-2, is GAGVSQSPSNKVTEKGKDVELRCDPISGHTALYWYRQSLGQGLEFLIYFQGNSAPDKSGLPSDRFSAERTGGSVSTLTIQRTQQEDSAVYLCASSFGTGELFFGEGSRLTVL.